This record concerns one TCR beta chain sequence. V lost 3 bases, J lost 3 bases, and 3 bases stayed unmatched. The CDR3 runs 15 residues. Germline V gene data show CDR1 as SGHRS and CDR2 as YFSETQ. The record originates from a study of OX40 agonist ivuxolimab in advanced cancers. The protocol was immunoSEQ multiplex PCR, while the TCRdb copy is restricted to in-frame clones and leaves out a portion. The sample lists tens of thousands of clones, more than 85% seen once, with around 3.7% in the top ten. Sequencing used CD4+ or CD8+ T cells sorted from blood, obtained in a trial of the OX40 agonist ivuxolimab. The receptor was derived from an adult with an advanced solid tumor such as melanoma, head and neck, liver or kidney cancer. This chain joins TRBV5-1 and TRBJ1-5; 10 nucleotides agree with TRBD1. CDR3: CASSYGTGDNQPQHF. The CDR3 DNA reads TGCGCCAGCAGCTACGGGACAGGGGACAATCAGCCCCAGCATTTT.